The rows below give T cell receptor beta chains drawn from one sample of a study of T cells in Graves' hyperthyroidism and ophthalmopathy. TCRdb passed the multiplex PCR reads through MiXCR, listing each CDR3 protein once. The data hold about 300,000 distinct CDR3 sequences, with around 15% observed a single time. Sequencing was carried out using blood. The receptors stem from a woman aged 40 to 50 with Graves' hyperthyroidism. The CDR3 runs from the conserved cysteine through the conserved F or W. Each record gives: V gene, CDR3 length, clone size, D gene, J gene, CDR3 DNA, CDR3 protein. A D gene is named only where the DNA matches it firmly. Clone size, where shown, is once, few, many, or a class for clones that have expanded.

TRBV28	12	many	TRBD1	TRBJ1-1	TGTGCCAGCACTCCCGGGACAGGGATGGCTTTCTTT	CASTPGTGMAFF
TRBV20-1	17	many	.	TRBJ2-1	TGCAGTGCCTATAATCCCCTGGCGGGGCAGGGGAGTAATGAGCAGTTCTTC	CSAYNPLAGQGSNEQFF
TRBV12-3/TRBV12-4	16	many	TRBD1	TRBJ1-3	TGTGCCAGCAGTCCCCGGGACAGCCAAACTGGAAACACCATATATTTT	CASSPRDSQTGNTIYF
TRBV12-3/TRBV12-4	13	many	.	TRBJ2-2	TGTGCCAGCAGTTTCAGCAGGGGCGGGGAGCTGTTTTTT	CASSFSRGGELFF
TRBV20-1	14	many	TRBD1	TRBJ2-7	TGCAGTGCTCTAACAGGGGGCGAACTCTACGAGCAGTACTTC	CSALTGGELYEQYF
TRBV3-1	16	.	.	TRBJ1-4	TGTGCCAGCAGCATTTCGACGGCAGCAGTTCCGGAAAAACTGTTTTTT	CASSISTAAVPEKLFF
TRBV20-1	16	many	TRBD1	TRBJ2-5	TGCAGTGCTAGAAGGCATGTGGCAGGGGGCAGGGAGACCCAGTACTTC	CSARRHVAGGRETQYF
TRBV3-1	12	many	.	TRBJ1-2	TGTGCCAGCAGCCAAGATACTCGAGGCTACACCTTC	CASSQDTRGYTF
TRBV19	15	.	TRBD1	TRBJ1-2	TGTGCCAGTAGTCGCGACCGGGACAGGGGTTATGGCTACACCTTC	CASSRDRDRGYGYTF
TRBV27	16	few	TRBD1	TRBJ2-6	TGTGCCAGCAGTCCGACAGGGGGAGCTGGGGCCAACGTCCTGACTTTC	CASSPTGGAGANVLTF
TRBV13	17	.	TRBD1	TRBJ1-4	TGTGCCAGCAGGCCGACCGACAGGGGGCAATTTACTGAAAAACTGTTTTTT	CASRPTDRGQFTEKLFF
TRBV6-1	16	many	.	TRBJ2-6	TGTGCCAGCAGGAGACTGAGGAGCTCTGGGGCCAACGTCCTGACTTTC	CASRRLRSSGANVLTF
TRBV6-1	14	many	.	TRBJ1-4	TGTGCCAGCAGTGAACCGGGGAATAATGAAAAACTGTTTTTT	CASSEPGNNEKLFF
TRBV28	13	many	.	TRBJ1-2	TGTGCCAGCACTTCGTATCGTAACTATGGCTACACCTTC	CASTSYRNYGYTF
TRBV14	13	.	TRBD1	TRBJ1-2	TGTGCCAGCAGCGCGGGGACAGGGAGTGGCTACACCTTC	CASSAGTGSGYTF
TRBV2	13	few	TRBD2	TRBJ2-1	TGTGCCAGCGGCGGGAGGGGTTACAATGAGCAGTTCTTC	CASGGRGYNEQFF
TRBV2	14	few	.	TRBJ2-2	TGTGCCAGCACTGTGGGAGCGAACACCGGGGAGCTGTTTTTT	CASTVGANTGELFF
TRBV2	13	many	.	TRBJ1-2	TGTGCCAGCAGTGAAGCGGGGGCCCCTGGCTACACCTTC	CASSEAGAPGYTF
TRBV6-1	14	many	TRBD1	TRBJ1-4	TGTGCCAGCAACCCGGGACAGAGTAATGAAAAACTGTTTTTT	CASNPGQSNEKLFF
TRBV5-5	13	.	.	TRBJ2-3	TGTGCCAGCAGCTTGCGGGATGAAGATACGCAGTATTTT	CASSLRDEDTQYF
TRBV2	15	many	TRBD1	TRBJ1-5	TGTGCCAGCAGTGCGAGGGGGCTGGGCAATCAGCCCCAGCATTTT	CASSARGLGNQPQHF
TRBV28	14	many	TRBD1	TRBJ1-2	TGTGCCAGCAGTTCCGGACAGGCCAACTATGGCTACACCTTC	CASSSGQANYGYTF
TRBV7-9	15	many	.	TRBJ1-1	TGTGCCAGCAGCTTAGCTATGGGGCAGAACGCTGAAGCTTTCTTT	CASSLAMGQNAEAFF
TRBV6-1	11	.	.	TRBJ2-1	TGTGCCAGCAAAAGGGGGTCTGAGCAGTTCTTC	CASKRGSEQFF
TRBV28	12	many	.	TRBJ2-5	TGTGCCAGCTGGCTAAGGTTAGAGACCCAGTACTTC	CASWLRLETQYF
TRBV25-1	14	.	.	TRBJ1-1	TGTGCCAGCAGAAAAAACGGCTTCTCAACTGAAGCTTTCTTT	CASRKNGFSTEAFF
TRBV9	13	many	.	TRBJ1-1	TGTGCCAGCAGCGTCGCCGGGAACACTGAAGCTTTCTTT	CASSVAGNTEAFF
TRBV11-2	15	many	.	TRBJ2-5	TGTGCCAGCAGCCCGGCCCGGGGTCGGCAAGAGACCCAGTACTTC	CASSPARGRQETQYF
TRBV20-1	14	many	TRBD1	TRBJ2-4	TGCAGTGCTAGGGGACAGTTTGGGCTCAACATTCAGTACTTC	CSARGQFGLNIQYF
TRBV10-3	15	few	TRBD1	TRBJ1-1	TGTGCCATCACCCGAGGAGGGGGCGAGAACACTGAAGCTTTCTTT	CAITRGGGENTEAFF
TRBV20-1	14	many	.	TRBJ2-3	TGCAGTGCAGCTACTAGCATGGGGACAGATACGCAGTATTTT	CSAATSMGTDTQYF
TRBV20-1	13	many	TRBD1	TRBJ1-1	TGCAGTGCTAGTGGGGACAGAGACACTGAAGCTTTCTTT	CSASGDRDTEAFF
TRBV7-2	12	many	.	TRBJ1-2	TGTGCCAGCAGCCCCTGGGGAGGGGACTACACCTTC	CASSPWGGDYTF
TRBV12-5	15	.	TRBD1	TRBJ1-2	TGTGCTAGTGGTTTGGTAGGGGGCGCCAACTATGGCTACACCTTC	CASGLVGGANYGYTF
TRBV9	14	many	TRBD1	TRBJ2-7	TGTGCCAGCAGCGTCGGACAGGGCCACTACGAGCAGTACTTC	CASSVGQGHYEQYF
TRBV12-3/TRBV12-4	14	few	TRBD1	TRBJ2-5	TGTGCCAGCAGTCACGGGACAGTGAAGGAGACCCAGTACTTC	CASSHGTVKETQYF
TRBV12-3/TRBV12-4	14	many	TRBD1	TRBJ2-7	TGTGCCAGCAGGGGACCGGGACAGGGAAACGAGCAGTACTTC	CASRGPGQGNEQYF